This entry features one T cell receptor (beta chain) sequence. Its antigen is unidentified. The entirety of the isolated RNA underwent reverse transcription, so expressed TCRB transcripts were sequenced. Method: immunoSEQ multiplex PCR; TCRdb's copy keeps in-frame clones and lacks some. The repertoire has almost 350,000 clones, about a tenth of them found once; the top ten carry roughly 1%. The data stem from a study of beta chain features in type 1 diabetes. General study results and limits: Moderately but significantly shorter TCRB CDR3s were found in Type 1 diabetes patients in all four CD4+ subsets.

The CDR3 has 16 residues. Looked up from germline, CDR1 is SGHTA and CDR2 is FQGNSA. Trimming took 0 bases from V and 10 from J, leaving 16 bases between them. The chain recombines TRBV7-2 with TRBJ1-6; D not resolved. Specimen: central memory CD4+ T cells from blood. This clonotype was obtained from a man in his thirties or forties with type 1 diabetes. The CDR3 nucleotides are TGTGCCAGCAGCTTAGCAGTCAGTGCCTCAGGATCACCCCTCCACTTT. Amino acids: CASSLAVSASGSPLHF.